Sequencing of this T cell receptor beta chain was carried out in a study of blood T cell repertoires in COVID-19. Study summary: COVID-19 samples collected from the United States, Italy and Spain covered acute and convalescent phases. Sources were T cells, B-cell-depleted T cells, or PBMCs; the material itself was cDNA or gDNA.

The V gene's germline CDR1 is SGHNT and CDR2 YYREEE (reference sequence). This CDR3 has 15 amino acids. Trimming took 2 bases from V and 7 from J, leaving 15 bases between them. Profiling relied on immunoSEQ multiplex PCR, and the TCRdb table lists in-frame clones only, not all of them. The sample lists tens of thousands of clones, roughly three quarters seen once, with approximately 2.5% in the top ten. This clone has just a few counts. This TCR derives from a man between 65 and 85 years old with COVID-19, enrolled during active disease. The rearrangement links TRBV5-4 to TRBJ2-2, with D maybe TRBD2 (6 bases). Sequencing was carried out using peripheral blood. This CDR3 is CASSLGRFGGGELFF. CDR3 nucleotides: TGTGCCAGCAGCTTAGGACGATTCGGGGGCGGGGAGCTGTTTTTT.